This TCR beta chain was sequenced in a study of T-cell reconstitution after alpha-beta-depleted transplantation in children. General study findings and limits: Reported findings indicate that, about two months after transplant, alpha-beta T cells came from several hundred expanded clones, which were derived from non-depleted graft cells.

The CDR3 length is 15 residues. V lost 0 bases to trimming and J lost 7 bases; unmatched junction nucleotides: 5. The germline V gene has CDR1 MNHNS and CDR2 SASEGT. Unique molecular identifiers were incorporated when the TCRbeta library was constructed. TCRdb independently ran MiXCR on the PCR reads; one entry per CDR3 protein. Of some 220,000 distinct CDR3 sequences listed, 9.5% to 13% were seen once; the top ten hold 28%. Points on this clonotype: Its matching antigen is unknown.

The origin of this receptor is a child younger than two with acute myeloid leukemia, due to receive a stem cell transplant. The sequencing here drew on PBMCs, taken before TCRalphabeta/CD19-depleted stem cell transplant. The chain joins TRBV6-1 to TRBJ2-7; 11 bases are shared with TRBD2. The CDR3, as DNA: TGTGCCAGCAGTGAAGCACTAGCGGGAGATGTAGAGCAGTACTTC. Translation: CASSEALAGDVEQYF.